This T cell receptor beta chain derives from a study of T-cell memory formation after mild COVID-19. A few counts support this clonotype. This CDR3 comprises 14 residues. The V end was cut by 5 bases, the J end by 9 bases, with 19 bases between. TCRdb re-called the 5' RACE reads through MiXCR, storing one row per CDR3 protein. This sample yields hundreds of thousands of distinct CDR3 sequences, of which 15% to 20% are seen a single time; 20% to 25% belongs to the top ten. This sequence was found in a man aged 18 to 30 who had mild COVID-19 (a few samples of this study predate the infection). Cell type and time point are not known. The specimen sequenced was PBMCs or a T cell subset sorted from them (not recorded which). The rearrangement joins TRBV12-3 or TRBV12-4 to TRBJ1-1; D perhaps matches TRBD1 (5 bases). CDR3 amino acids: CASSGDRGRTQAFF. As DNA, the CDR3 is TGTGCCAGCAGTGGTGATCGGGGGAGAACCCAAGCTTTCTTT.